The T cell receptor beta chain under discussion was sequenced for a study of shared clonotypes between healthy human individuals. General observations from the study: Richness estimates generally favored naive over memory subsets. Clonotype sharing across a handful of donors was observed for around 5% of naive CD4 clonotypes.

Naive CD8 populations comprised CD45RO-negative cells positively selected for CCR7, excluding terminally differentiated effector memory CD45RA+ cells. The table came from immunoSEQ multiplex PCR; TCRdb's copy has only in-frame clones and leaves some out. The sample contains approximately 1.9 million clones, around 93% of which appear only once. Concerning this clone itself: Its antigen is as yet unknown.

V gave up 5 bases and J gave up 0 bases, with 20 bases separating them. The CDR3 consists of 17 residues. Germline values: CDR1 SEHNR, CDR2 FQNEAQ (reference sequence). The sample consisted of naive CD8+ T cells from PBMCs. This clonotype was sampled from a man in his late teens or twenties in good health. Some clones in this sample may be carry-over from other donors' samples. The J gene is TRBJ2-7, the V gene TRBV7-9; D is ambiguous. The CDR3 loop reads CASSPRSRLPSSYEQYF. The CDR3 DNA reads TGTGCCAGCAGCCCTCGCTCGAGACTCCCGAGCTCCTACGAGCAGTACTTC.